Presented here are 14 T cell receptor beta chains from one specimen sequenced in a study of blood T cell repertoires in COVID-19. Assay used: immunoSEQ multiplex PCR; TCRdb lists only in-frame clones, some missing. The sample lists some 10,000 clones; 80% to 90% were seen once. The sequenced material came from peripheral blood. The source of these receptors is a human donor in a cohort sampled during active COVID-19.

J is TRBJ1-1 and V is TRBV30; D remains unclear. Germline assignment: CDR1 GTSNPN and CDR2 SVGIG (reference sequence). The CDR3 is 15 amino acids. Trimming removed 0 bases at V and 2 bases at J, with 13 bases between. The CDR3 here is CAWSVRSGFNTEAFF. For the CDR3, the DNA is TGTGCCTGGAGTGTACGTTCAGGTTTCAACACTGAAGCTTTCTTT.

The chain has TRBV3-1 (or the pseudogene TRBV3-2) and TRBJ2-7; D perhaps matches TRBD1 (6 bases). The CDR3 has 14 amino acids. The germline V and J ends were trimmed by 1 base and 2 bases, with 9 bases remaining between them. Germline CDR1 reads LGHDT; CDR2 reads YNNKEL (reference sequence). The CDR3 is CASSQGGQAYEQYF. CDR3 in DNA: TGTGCCAGCAGCCAAGGGGGGCAGGCCTACGAGCAGTACTTC.

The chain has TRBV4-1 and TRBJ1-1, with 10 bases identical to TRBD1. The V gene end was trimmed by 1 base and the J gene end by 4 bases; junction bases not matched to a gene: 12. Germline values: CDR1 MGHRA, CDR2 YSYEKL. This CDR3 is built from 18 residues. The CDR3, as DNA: TGCGCCAGCAGCCAAGCGCGGACAGGGGGAAAGACGGTCACTGAAGCTTTCTTT. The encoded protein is CASSQARTGGKTVTEAFF.

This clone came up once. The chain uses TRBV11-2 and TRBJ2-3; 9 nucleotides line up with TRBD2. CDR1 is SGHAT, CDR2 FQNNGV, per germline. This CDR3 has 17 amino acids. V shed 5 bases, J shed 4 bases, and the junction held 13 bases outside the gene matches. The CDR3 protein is CASSESVGRGGPDTQYF. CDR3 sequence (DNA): TGTGCCAGCAGCGAATCCGTCGGGCGGGGGGGCCCAGATACGCAGTATTTT.

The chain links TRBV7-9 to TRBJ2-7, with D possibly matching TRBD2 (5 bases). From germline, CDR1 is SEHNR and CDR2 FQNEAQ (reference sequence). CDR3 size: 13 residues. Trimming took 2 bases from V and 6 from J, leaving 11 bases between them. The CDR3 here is CASSLSAAGEQYF. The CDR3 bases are TGTGCCAGCAGCTTATCGGCGGCGGGCGAGCAGTACTTC.

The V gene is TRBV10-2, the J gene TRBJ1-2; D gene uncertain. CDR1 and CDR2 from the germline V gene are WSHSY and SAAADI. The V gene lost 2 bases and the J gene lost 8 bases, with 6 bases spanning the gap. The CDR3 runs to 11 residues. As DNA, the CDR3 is TGCGCCAGCAGTGAGGGAGAGGGCTACACCTTC. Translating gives CASSEGEGYTF.

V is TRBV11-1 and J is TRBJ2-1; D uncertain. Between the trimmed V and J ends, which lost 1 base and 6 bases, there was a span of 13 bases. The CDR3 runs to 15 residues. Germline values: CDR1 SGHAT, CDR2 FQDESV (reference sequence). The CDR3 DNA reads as TGTGCCAGCAGCTTAGGGCCTGCCCCAACCAATGAGCAGTTCTTC. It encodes CASSLGPAPTNEQFF.

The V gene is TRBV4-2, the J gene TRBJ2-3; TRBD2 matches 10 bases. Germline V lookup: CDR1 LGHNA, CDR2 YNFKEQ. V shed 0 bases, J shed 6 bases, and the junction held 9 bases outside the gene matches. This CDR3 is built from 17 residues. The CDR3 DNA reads TGTGCCAGCAGCCAAGAGGGACAAGCGGGGGGGCGGGATACGCAGTATTTT. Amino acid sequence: CASSQEGQAGGRDTQYF.

The CDR3 loop reads CATSGAAGGISGELFF. The DNA of the CDR3 is TGTGCCACCAGTGGGGCTGCGGGGGGGATCTCCGGGGAGCTGTTTTTT. V gene TRBV24-1 combines with J gene TRBJ2-2; 9 positions agree with TRBD2. Trimming cost V 5 bases and J 6 bases; bases outside gene matches: 9. The V gene's germline CDR1 is KGHDR and CDR2 SFDVKD. CDR3 size: 16 residues.

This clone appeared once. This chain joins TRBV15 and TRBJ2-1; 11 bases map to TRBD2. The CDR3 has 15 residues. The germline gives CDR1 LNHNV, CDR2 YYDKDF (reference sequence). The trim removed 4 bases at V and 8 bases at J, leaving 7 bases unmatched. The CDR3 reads CATSTAGTSGHEQFF. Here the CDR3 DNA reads TGTGCCACCAGCACGGCCGGGACTAGCGGCCATGAGCAGTTCTTC.

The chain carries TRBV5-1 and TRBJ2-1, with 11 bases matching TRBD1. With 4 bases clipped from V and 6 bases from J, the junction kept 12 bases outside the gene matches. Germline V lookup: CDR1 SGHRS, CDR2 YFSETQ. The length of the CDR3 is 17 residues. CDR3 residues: CASSLEGGTGGPNEQFF. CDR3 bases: TGCGCCAGCAGCCTGGAGGGAGGGACAGGGGGTCCCAATGAGCAGTTCTTC.

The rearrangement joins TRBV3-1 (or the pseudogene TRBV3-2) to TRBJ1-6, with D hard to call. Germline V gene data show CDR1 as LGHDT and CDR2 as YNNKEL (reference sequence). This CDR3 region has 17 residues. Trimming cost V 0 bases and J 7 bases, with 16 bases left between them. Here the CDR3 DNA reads TGTGCCAGCAGCCAAGATGAGGGATCGAGGAAGAATTCACCCCTCCACTTT. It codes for CASSQDEGSRKNSPLHF.

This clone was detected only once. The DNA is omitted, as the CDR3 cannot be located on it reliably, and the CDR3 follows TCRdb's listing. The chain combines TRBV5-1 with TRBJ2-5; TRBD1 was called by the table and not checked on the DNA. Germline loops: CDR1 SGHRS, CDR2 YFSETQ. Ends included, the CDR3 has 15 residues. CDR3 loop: CASSLASVPQETQYF.

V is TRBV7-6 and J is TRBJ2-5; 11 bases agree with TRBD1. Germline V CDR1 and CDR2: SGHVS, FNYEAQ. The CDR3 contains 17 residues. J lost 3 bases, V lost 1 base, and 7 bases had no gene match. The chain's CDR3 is CASSLVIGTGGKETQYF. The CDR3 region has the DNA TGTGCCAGCAGCTTAGTTATCGGGACAGGGGGTAAAGAGACCCAGTACTTC.